These 28 T cell receptor beta chains share one sample of origin, sequenced in a study of blood T cell repertoires in COVID-19 (dated by TCRdb to 2020 to 2022). The library was made by the immunoSEQ multiplex PCR assay. TCRdb limited this immuneACCESS table to in-frame rearrangements with V and J called. A share of clones is missing; checked studies link under half to unresolved V genes, and the rest is unexplained. The sample table contains 100,000 to 130,000 clones; only one count was recorded for approximately 89% of them. Approximately 6.8% of the sample belongs to the ten largest clones. Sequencing input: peripheral blood. The receptors stem from a man aged 50 or older with active or convalescent COVID-19.

The DNA for the CDR3 is TGTGCCAGCACCATGACGGCAGGGGGTATAGGTGGCTACACCTTC. Amino acids: CASTMTAGGIGGYTF. The genes are TRBV2 and TRBJ1-2; 7 nucleotides align to TRBD1. CDR1 and CDR2 (germline): SNHLY, FYNNEI. Losses at the gene ends were 7 bases for V and 7 bases for J; bases not matched to a gene: 15. The CDR3 spans 15 residues.

J is TRBJ2-7 and V is TRBV30, with no clear D. The CDR3 spans 15 residues. Deletions cut 0 bases from V and 2 bases from J, with 14 bases between. Germline CDR1 is GTSNPN and CDR2 is SVGIG (reference sequence). The chain's CDR3 is CAWSVLRGRPYEQYF. In DNA, the CDR3 is TGTGCCTGGAGTGTACTGCGAGGTAGGCCCTACGAGCAGTACTTC. Combining the CDR3 with reference TRBV30 and TRBJ2-7 gives the whole variable domain SQTIHQWPATLVQPVGSPLSLECTVEGTSNPNLYWYRQAAGRGLQLLFYSVGIGQISSEVPQNLSASRPQDRQFILSSKKLLLSDSGFYLCAWSVLRGRPYEQYFGPGTRLTVT.

The chain couples TRBV5-1 to TRBJ2-5; 7 bases agree with TRBD1. The junction had 6 bases not matched to a gene; V was cut back by 2 bases and J by 2 bases. The CDR3 sequence is 15 residues long. CDR1 SGHRS and CDR2 YFSETQ come from the germline V gene. This CDR3 reads CASSFGGRGQETQYF. For the CDR3, the DNA is TGCGCCAGCAGCTTCGGAGGCAGGGGGCAAGAGACCCAGTACTTC.

V and J are TRBV19 and TRBJ2-2; possible D gene TRBD2, 5 bases. V was clipped by 6 bases and J by 7 bases, with 9 bases between them. The germline V gene encodes CDR1 LNHDA and CDR2 SQIVND (reference sequence). This CDR3 spans 12 amino acids. The CDR3 DNA is TGTGCCAGTAGCGCTAGCCTCGGGGAGCTGTTTTTT. The encoded protein is CASSASLGELFF.

The chain employs TRBV19 and TRBJ1-5; TRBD1 matches 11 bases. From germline, CDR1 is LNHDA and CDR2 SQIVND (reference sequence). Germline trimming cut 6 bases from V and 5 bases from J; bases unmatched to any gene: 15. This CDR3 is 18 amino acids long. The CDR3 region is CASSPGTGGWISDQPQHF. CDR3 in DNA: TGTGCCAGTAGCCCCGGGACAGGGGGTTGGATCTCGGATCAGCCCCAGCATTTT.

This chain joins TRBV7-2 and TRBJ1-2; 9 positions match TRBD1. The CDR3 has 16 residues. Trimming cost V 1 base and J 5 bases; bases outside gene matches: 8. Per the germline V gene, CDR1 is SGHTA and CDR2 is FQGNSA. The CDR3 coding sequence is TGTGCCAGCAGCTTAGTGTGGCAGGGGACAGGGTATGGCTACACCTTC. This gives the protein CASSLVWQGTGYGYTF.

The rearrangement uses TRBV18 and TRBJ2-5; 10 nucleotides match TRBD2. Germline-derived CDR1 and CDR2 are KGHSH and LQKENI. CDR3 size: 16 residues. The V gene end was trimmed by 0 bases and the J gene end by 1 base; junction bases not matched to a gene: 2. The CDR3 bases are TGTGCCAGCTCACCACCGGCTAGCGGGGGCCAAGAGACCCAGTACTTC. Amino acids: CASSPPASGGQETQYF.

The chain recombines TRBV28 with TRBJ2-5; D is uncertain. The CDR3 sequence is 16 residues long. Germline CDR1 is MDHEN and CDR2 is SYDVKM. Trimming took 1 base from V and 5 from J, leaving 17 bases between them. The DNA for the CDR3 is TGTGCCAGCAGTTTATCTCCTCTTGAGGTTGCGGAGACCCAGTACTTC. Amino acids: CASSLSPLEVAETQYF. Together with reference TRBV28 and TRBJ2-5, the CDR3 gives the full variable domain: DVKVTQSSRYLVKRTGEKVFLECVQDMDHENMFWYRQDPGLGLRLIYFSYDVKMKEKGDIPEGYSVSREKKERFSLILESASTNQTSMYLCASSLSPLEVAETQYFGPGTRLLVL.

The chain combines TRBV5-1 with TRBJ1-2, with 8 positions matching TRBD1. CDR3 length: 14 amino acids. With 4 bases clipped from V and 4 bases from J, the junction kept 6 bases outside the gene matches. CDR1 is SGHRS, CDR2 YFSETQ, per germline. CDR3 residues: CASSTGQGVYGYTF. The CDR3 DNA sequence: TGCGCCAGCAGCACCGGACAGGGCGTCTATGGCTACACCTTC.

The chain joins TRBV5-4 to TRBJ1-5, with D unresolved. CDR1 SGHNT and CDR2 YYREEE come from the germline V gene (reference sequence). The CDR3 extends over 15 amino acids. Trimming removed 0 bases at V and 0 bases at J, with 7 bases between. The CDR3 region has the DNA TGTGCCAGCAGCTTGGTTCCCGGTAGCAATCAGCCCCAGCATTTT. Translation gives CASSLVPGSNQPQHF.

The chain carries TRBV3-1 (or the pseudogene TRBV3-2) and TRBJ2-2; a possible D gene is TRBD2 (5 bases). V dropped 1 base and J dropped 5 bases, with 8 bases sitting between them. This CDR3 is built from 14 residues. The germline gives CDR1 LGHDT, CDR2 YNNKEL (reference sequence). CDR3 region: CASSQVGKTGELFF. CDR3 nucleotide sequence: TGTGCCAGCAGCCAAGTCGGGAAGACCGGGGAGCTGTTTTTT.

The J gene is TRBJ2-7, the V gene TRBV28; possibly TRBD1 for D (5 bases). Germline loops: CDR1 MDHEN, CDR2 SYDVKM. Trimming pared 5 bases from V and 6 bases from J, leaving 8 bases between. The CDR3 length is 11 residues. CDR3 protein: CASSGQGEQYF. In DNA form, the CDR3 reads TGTGCCAGCAGTGGTCAGGGCGAGCAGTACTTC.

The chain links TRBV19 to TRBJ1-5; 9 bases agree with TRBD1. Germline values: CDR1 LNHDA, CDR2 SQIVND (reference sequence). This CDR3 region has 18 residues. V was pared by 6 bases and J by 5 bases, with 17 bases of the junction left unmatched. This CDR3 is CASSRTPGQGAGDQPQHF. CDR3 sequence (DNA): TGTGCCAGTAGCCGGACTCCGGGACAGGGAGCTGGGGATCAGCCCCAGCATTTT.

The V call is TRBV5-1, the J call TRBJ2-2; 10 bases map to TRBD2. Germline V gene data show CDR1 as SGHRS and CDR2 as YFSETQ. Losses at the gene ends were 2 bases for V and 4 bases for J; bases not matched to a gene: 5. CDR3 size: 16 residues. In DNA form, the CDR3 reads TGCGCCAGCAGCTTAGTAGCGGGAGGTGCCACCGGGGAGCTGTTTTTT. Translating gives CASSLVAGGATGELFF.

V usage is TRBV6-1 and J usage is TRBJ2-5; 9 positions agree with TRBD2. Germline lookup yields CDR1 MNHNS and CDR2 SASEGT. The CDR3 contains 15 residues. With V trimmed by 3 bases and J by 4 bases, 6 bases remained unmatched. In DNA, the CDR3 is TGTGCCAGCAGTGATCCGGGACTAGCCCTAGAGACCCAGTACTTC. Translating gives CASSDPGLALETQYF.

The gene calls are TRBV18 and TRBJ1-5; weak D call: TRBD1 (6 bases). V was trimmed by 2 bases and J by 4 bases, leaving 9 bases between them. The CDR3 has 14 amino acids. Germline CDR1 KGHSH, CDR2 LQKENI. The CDR3 sequence is CASSPAGVNQPQHF. DNA for the CDR3: TGTGCCAGCTCACCAGCAGGGGTTAATCAGCCCCAGCATTTT. The whole variable domain, filled in from reference TRBV18 and TRBJ1-5, reads NAGVMQNPRHLVRRRGQEARLRCSPMKGHSHVYWYRQLPEEGLKFMVYLQKENIIDESGMPKERFSAEFPKEGPSILRIQQVVRGDSAAYFCASSPAGVNQPQHFGDGTRLSIL.

The chain is built from TRBV27 and TRBJ2-2; a weak D match, TRBD1 (6 bases). The V end was cut by 9 bases, the J end by 6 bases, with 14 bases between. The CDR3 sequence is 13 residues long. CDR1 and CDR2 from the germline V gene are MNHEY and SMNVEV (reference sequence). The CDR3 DNA reads TGTGCCAGTCCAAACAGGGCGTCCGGGGAGCTGTTTTTT. This codes for CASPNRASGELFF.

This chain uses TRBV7-6 with TRBJ2-5; D is unclear. Trimming removed 6 bases from V and 0 bases from J, with 5 bases in between. CDR3 length: 12 amino acids. Germline V gives CDR1 SGHVS, CDR2 FNYEAQ. This chain's CDR3 is CASSPYQETQYF. The DNA for the CDR3 is TGTGCCAGCAGTCCGTACCAAGAGACCCAGTACTTC.

Concerning this clone itself: The same CDR3 arises from other DNA sequences in this sample as well. V is TRBV28 and J is TRBJ2-5, with 11 bases that match TRBD2. There are 15 residues in the CDR3. The V and J ends lost 5 bases and 0 bases, in that order; junction bases with no gene match: 2. Germline CDR1 MDHEN, CDR2 SYDVKM. CDR3 sequence: CASSRLAGNQETQYF. DNA for the CDR3: TGTGCCAGCAGTCGACTAGCGGGAAACCAAGAGACCCAGTACTTC.

The V gene is TRBV28, the J gene TRBJ1-6; D unclear. V was cut by 5 bases and J by 10 bases, with 18 bases left in between. The CDR3 has 15 amino acids. From germline, CDR1 is MDHEN and CDR2 SYDVKM. Here the CDR3 reads CASSPPGFVDSPLHF. CDR3 nucleotides: TGTGCCAGCAGTCCCCCGGGGTTTGTCGACTCACCCCTCCACTTT.

This sequence joins TRBV30 and TRBJ2-1; 10 bases line up with TRBD2. This CDR3 is built from 14 residues. The germline V gene has CDR1 GTSNPN and CDR2 SVGIG (reference sequence). The V and J ends lost 0 bases and 7 bases, in that order; junction bases with no gene match: 3. CDR3: CAWSVGLAANEQFF. In DNA form, the CDR3 reads TGTGCCTGGAGTGTCGGACTAGCGGCGAATGAGCAGTTCTTC.

The chain combines TRBV6-4 with TRBJ2-1; D is possibly TRBD2 (5 bases). Germline values: CDR1 MRHNA, CDR2 SNTAGT. The CDR3 loop spans 15 amino acids. The V end lost 6 bases, the J end lost 7 bases, and 19 bases lay between the germline ends. This CDR3 reads CASSADVEAGNEQFF. The CDR3 bases are TGTGCCAGCAGCGCCGATGTGGAGGCTGGGAATGAGCAGTTCTTC.

The genes are TRBV18 and TRBJ1-3, with 8 bases lining up with TRBD1. The germline V gene has CDR1 KGHSH and CDR2 LQKENI. The CDR3 totals 14 residues. The junction had 0 bases not matched to a gene; V was cut back by 3 bases and J by 2 bases. This CDR3 is CASSPDRAGNTIYF. CDR3 bases: TGTGCCAGCTCACCGGACAGGGCTGGAAACACCATATATTTT.

CDR3 protein: CATLAEVFSTGELFF. The DNA for the CDR3 is TGTGCCACCCTAGCGGAGGTCTTTTCCACCGGGGAGCTGTTTTTT. The rearrangement links TRBV2 to TRBJ2-2, with 7 bases aligning to TRBD2. Germline loops: CDR1 SNHLY, CDR2 FYNNEI. V shed 10 bases, J shed 4 bases, and the junction held 12 bases outside the gene matches. There are 15 residues in the CDR3.

The chain links TRBV7-9 to TRBJ1-1, with a weak D call TRBD1 (5 bases). Germline assignment: CDR1 SEHNR and CDR2 FQNEAQ (reference sequence). Trimming left V 3 bases short and J 4 bases short, with 15 bases between. This CDR3 spans 15 amino acids. The CDR3 DNA is TGTGCCAGCAGCTTTGGGGGGACGTCCTCCACTGAAGCTTTCTTT. It yields the protein CASSFGGTSSTEAFF.

This chain uses TRBV5-1 with TRBJ2-1, with D possibly being TRBD1 (6 bases). CDR3 length: 14 amino acids. Trimming pared 5 bases from V and 4 bases from J, leaving 13 bases between. CDR1 and CDR2 (germline): SGHRS, YFSETQ. CDR3 in amino acids: CASSSVTGYNEQFF. Here the CDR3 DNA reads TGCGCCAGCAGTAGCGTAACAGGGTACAATGAGCAGTTCTTC.

Only a few counts were recorded for this clone. V gene TRBV5-1 combines with J gene TRBJ2-7; TRBD2 matches at 12 bases. V lost 1 base, J lost 7 bases, and 15 bases stayed unmatched. The germline V gene encodes CDR1 SGHRS and CDR2 YFSETQ. This CDR3 spans 18 amino acids. The CDR3: CASSLTSGRRGPHGEQYF. DNA for the CDR3: TGCGCCAGCAGCTTGACTAGCGGGAGGAGGGGCCCTCACGGTGAGCAGTACTTC.

The chain joins TRBV7-2 to TRBJ1-4, with D tentatively TRBD1 (5 bases). The CDR3 is 15 residues long. V shed 1 base and J shed 3 bases, with 9 bases lying between them. Germline V gives CDR1 SGHTA, CDR2 FQGNSA. The CDR3 sequence: CASSLVSGANEKLFF. The CDR3 DNA sequence: TGTGCCAGCAGCTTAGTTTCGGGGGCTAATGAAAAACTGTTTTTT. Filled out from reference TRBV7-2 and TRBJ1-4, the complete variable domain reads GAGVSQSPSNKVTEKGKDVELRCDPISGHTALYWYRQSLGQGLEFLIYFQGNSAPDKSGLPSDRFSAERTGGSVSTLTIQRTQQEDSAVYLCASSLVSGANEKLFFGSGTQLSVL.